The present TCR beta chain was sequenced within a study of robustness of blood B and T cell sequencing. Study outcomes and limitations: Technical replicates overlapped for 90% to 95% of top 10,000 TCRbeta clonotypes. The 1,000 most abundant TCRbeta clonotypes appeared in every 10 ml sample.

The germline gives CDR1 MNHNS, CDR2 SASEGT. The germline V and J ends were trimmed by 6 bases and 2 bases, with 11 bases remaining between them. This CDR3 contains 13 residues. cDNA was made with a 5' template-switch oligo adding a universal priming site. The template-switch oligo carried a 12-nucleotide random UMI tagging each cDNA molecule. Via MiXCR, TCRdb re-called the PCR reads, giving one row per CDR3 protein. Of 3,600 or so distinct CDR3 sequences listed, 56% are singletons. Worth noting for this clonotype: Its antigen is unidentified.

TCR beta repertoires were quantified from mRNA rather than genomic DNA. Unsorted buffy coat leukocytes provided the RNA. The receptor was derived from a human donor in good health. Material for sequencing was peripheral blood. The genes are TRBV6-1 and TRBJ2-7; D not certain. For the CDR3, the DNA is TGTGCCAGCAGCCCCCGGGCCACCTACGAGCAGTACTTC. Amino acid sequence: CASSPRATYEQYF.